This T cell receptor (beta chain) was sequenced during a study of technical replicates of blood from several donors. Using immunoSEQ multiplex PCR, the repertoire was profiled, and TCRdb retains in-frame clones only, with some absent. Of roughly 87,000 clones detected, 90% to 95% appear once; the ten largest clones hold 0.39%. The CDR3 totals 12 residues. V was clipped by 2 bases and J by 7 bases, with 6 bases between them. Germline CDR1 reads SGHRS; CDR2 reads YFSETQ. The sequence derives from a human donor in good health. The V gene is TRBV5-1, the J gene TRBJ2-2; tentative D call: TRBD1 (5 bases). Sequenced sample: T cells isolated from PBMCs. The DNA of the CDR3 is TGCGCCAGCAGCTTCAGGGACGGGGAGCTGTTTTTT. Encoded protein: CASSFRDGELFF.